Following are 29 T cell receptor beta chains from one sample sequenced in a study of T cells after posttransplantation cyclophosphamide. Cyclophosphamide on days +3 and +4 followed busulfan-fludarabine conditioning and a marrow graft. Profiled with immunoSEQ multiplex PCR; TCRdb holds only in-frame clones, not every one. The repertoire holds roughly 20,000 clones, with roughly 72% as singletons. The sequencing used PBMCs, collected after an allogeneic stem cell transplant with post-transplant cyclophosphamide. The receptors stem from a male patient aged 25-45 years who received an allogeneic stem cell transplant from a related donor, was CMV-positive, and had acute GVHD only. Some T cells may trace back to the graft donor.

This clone was detected a few times. This sequence joins TRBV5-4 and TRBJ2-3, with 9 bases fitting TRBD2. Germline CDR1 is SGHNT and CDR2 is YYREEE (reference sequence). V shed 7 bases, J shed 6 bases, and the junction held 18 bases outside the gene matches. The CDR3 has 17 amino acids. DNA for the CDR3: TGTGCCAGCTCCTCTGGAGGGGCGGGGGGGGCAAGTGATACGCAGTATTTT. Translation: CASSSGGAGGASDTQYF.

This clone was found a few times. The V and J genes are TRBV7-8 and TRBJ2-1; 10 nucleotides align to TRBD1. With V trimmed by 5 bases and J by 0 bases, 4 bases remained unmatched. This CDR3 has 16 amino acids. Per germline, CDR1 SGHVS and CDR2 FQNEAQ. CDR3 protein: CASSPWTGGSYNEQFF. The CDR3 nucleotides are TGTGCCAGCAGCCCTTGGACAGGGGGCTCCTACAATGAGCAGTTCTTC.

The chain recombines TRBV19 with TRBJ2-1; TRBD2 matches 10 bases. V gave up 4 bases and J gave up 2 bases; unmatched junction bases: 8. The CDR3 loop spans 17 amino acids. The V gene's germline CDR1 is LNHDA and CDR2 SQIVND (reference sequence). The CDR3: CASSNPLAGNPYNEQFF. The CDR3 DNA reads as TGTGCCAGTAGTAACCCACTAGCGGGGAACCCCTACAATGAGCAGTTCTTC. The full variable domain, with the rest looked up from reference TRBV19 and TRBJ2-1, is DGGITQSPKYLFRKEGQNVTLSCEQNLNHDAMYWYRQDPGQGLRLIYYSQIVNDFQKGDIAEGYSVSREKKESFPLTVTSAQKNPTAFYLCASSNPLAGNPYNEQFFGPGTRLTVL.

The V gene is TRBV7-3, the J gene TRBJ1-1; TRBD1 matches at 7 bases. J was trimmed by 3 bases and V by 4 bases; bases with no gene match: 2. CDR1 SGHTA and CDR2 FQGTGA come from the germline V gene. The CDR3 runs to 13 residues. This chain's CDR3 is CASSSQGDTEAFF. The CDR3 DNA reads TGTGCCAGCAGCTCGCAGGGGGACACTGAAGCTTTCTTT.

The genes are TRBV5-1 and TRBJ2-5; the D is unclear. Germline-derived CDR1 and CDR2 are SGHRS and YFSETQ. The CDR3 is 13 residues long. Trimming shortened V by 5 bases and J by 0 bases, and 8 bases separated the two germline ends. The CDR3 protein is CASSFQYQETQYF. CDR3 nucleotides: TGCGCCAGCAGTTTTCAGTACCAAGAGACCCAGTACTTC. The entire variable domain, with the rest obtained from reference TRBV5-1 and TRBJ2-5, is as follows: KAGVTQTPRYLIKTRGQQVTLSCSPISGHRSVSWYQQTPGQGLQFLFEYFSETQRNKGNFPGRFSGRQFSNSRSEMNVSTLELGDSALYLCASSFQYQETQYFGPGTRLLVL.

The rearrangement uses TRBV5-6 and TRBJ2-3; no clear D. V lost 3 bases, J lost 6 bases, and 23 bases lay in between. Germline V gene lookup returns CDR1 SGHDT and CDR2 YYEEEE. The CDR3 contains 17 residues. The CDR3 DNA is TGTGCCAGCAGCTCTAAGAGGTCTTTTACCTCCTGGGATACGCAGTATTTT. Protein sequence: CASSSKRSFTSWDTQYF. The variable domain in full, with the rest retrieved from reference TRBV5-6 and TRBJ2-3, is DAGVTQSPTHLIKTRGQQVTLRCSPKSGHDTVSWYQQALGQGPQFIFQYYEEEERQRGNFPDRFSGHQFPNYSSELNVNALLLGDSALYLCASSSKRSFTSWDTQYFGPGTRLTVL.

This clone was recorded only once. The chain links TRBV19 to TRBJ2-5, with a possible D match to TRBD2 (7 bases). The CDR3 contains 17 residues. CDR1 LNHDA and CDR2 SQIVND come from the germline V gene (reference sequence). V lost 1 base and J 5 bases, leaving 20 bases between the germline ends. The CDR3 loop reads CASSIALGEGVGETQYF. The CDR3 coding sequence is TGTGCCAGTAGTATAGCCCTCGGGGAGGGGGTCGGGGAGACCCAGTACTTC.

This clone came up once. The chain joins TRBV18 to TRBJ1-1; 10 bases align to TRBD1. With 4 bases clipped from V and 1 base from J, the junction kept 6 bases outside the gene matches. This CDR3 spans 16 amino acids. Per the germline V gene, CDR1 is KGHSH and CDR2 is LQKENI. CDR3 bases: TGTGCCAGCTCACAAGGGACAGGGGAGTGGAACACTGAAGCTTTCTTT. As protein: CASSQGTGEWNTEAFF.

In its sample, this clone was seen a few times. V usage is TRBV9 and J usage is TRBJ1-1, with 9 bases fitting TRBD1. Germline values: CDR1 SGDLS, CDR2 YYNGEE. This CDR3 is built from 16 residues. After removal of 3 bases from V and 0 bases from J, the junction contained 6 bases not matched to a gene. The DNA for the CDR3 is TGTGCCAGCAGCGCACTACAGGGGGCGGTGAACACTGAAGCTTTCTTT. Protein product: CASSALQGAVNTEAFF.

This sequence joins TRBV2 and TRBJ1-2; TRBD1 aligns across 12 bases. The CDR3 extends over 16 amino acids. V was clipped by 6 bases and J by 7 bases; unmatched bases: 12. Germline-derived CDR1 and CDR2 are SNHLY and FYNNEI. CDR3 amino acids: CASSPRDRGLGGGYTF. The CDR3 nucleotides read TGTGCCAGCAGCCCCCGGGACAGGGGGCTCGGAGGTGGCTACACCTTC.

The chain is built from TRBV6-5 and TRBJ2-6; D gene unclear. CDR3 length: 15 amino acids. The V end was cut by 6 bases, the J end by 0 bases, with 9 bases between. The V gene's germline CDR1 is MNHEY and CDR2 SVGAGI. The CDR3 spells CASRLLRSGANVLTF. The CDR3 DNA is TGTGCCAGCAGACTACTGCGCTCTGGGGCCAACGTCCTGACTTTC.

This chain connects TRBV7-9 to TRBJ1-2; the match to TRBD1 covers 8 bases. The CDR3 sequence is 14 residues long. The germline gives CDR1 SEHNR, CDR2 FQNEAQ (reference sequence). V lost 5 bases to trimming and J lost 4 bases; unmatched junction nucleotides: 6. CDR3 nucleotides: TGTGCCAGCAGCAAAACAGGGGGATTCTATGGCTACACCTTC. Translation gives CASSKTGGFYGYTF.

The V call is TRBV19, the J call TRBJ2-3; 9 bases fit TRBD2. With 5 bases clipped from V and 4 bases from J, the junction kept 10 bases outside the gene matches. Per germline, CDR1 LNHDA and CDR2 SQIVND (reference sequence). This CDR3 contains 16 residues. The CDR3 sequence is CASSLGGGGVSDTQYF. DNA for the CDR3: TGTGCCAGTAGTTTAGGTGGCGGGGGGGTCTCAGATACGCAGTATTTT.

The chain has TRBV13 and TRBJ1-1; D is possibly TRBD1 (6 bases). From germline, CDR1 is PRHDT and CDR2 FYEKMQ (reference sequence). Trimming cost V 3 bases and J 3 bases, with 11 bases left between them. This CDR3 has 14 residues. The CDR3 coding sequence is TGTGCCAGCAGCTTCGGGGGGCGGGACACTGAAGCTTTCTTT. It translates to CASSFGGRDTEAFF.

The chain uses TRBV5-1 and TRBJ2-2; 7 bases are a match to TRBD1. V lost 2 bases and J lost 4; bases outside the gene matches: 8. CDR1 and CDR2 (germline): SGHRS, YFSETQ. CDR3 length: 16 residues. CDR3 sequence: CASSLESQGVTGELFF. CDR3 sequence (DNA): TGCGCCAGCAGCTTAGAGAGTCAGGGGGTCACCGGGGAGCTGTTTTTT.

J is TRBJ2-7 and V is TRBV13; 9 bases agree with TRBD1. CDR3 length equals 15 residues. Germline V gene lookup returns CDR1 PRHDT and CDR2 FYEKMQ (reference sequence). Trimming took 4 bases from V and 2 from J; bases not matched to a gene: 6. The CDR3 region has the DNA TGTGCCAGCAGCTCAAGGGACAGGGAACCCTACGAGCAGTACTTC. Amino acids: CASSSRDREPYEQYF.

The chain recombines TRBV7-2 with TRBJ2-7, with 8 bases aligning to TRBD1. With V trimmed by 5 bases and J by 6 bases, 3 bases remained unmatched. The V gene's germline CDR1 is SGHTA and CDR2 FQGNSA. This CDR3 has 12 amino acids. The CDR3 nucleotides are TGTGCCAGCAGCCAGACAGGGGTCGAGCAGTACTTC. Its protein product is CASSQTGVEQYF.

The J gene is TRBJ2-5, the V gene TRBV19, with TRBD2 matching 8 bases. CDR1 is LNHDA, CDR2 SQIVND, per germline (reference sequence). CDR3 size: 15 residues. The trim removed 7 bases at V and 5 bases at J, leaving 12 bases unmatched. CDR3 sequence reads: CASTPIGGAGETQYF. CDR3 nucleotides: TGTGCCAGTACCCCTATCGGGGGGGCGGGTGAGACCCAGTACTTC.

Ten or more counts support this clone. V gene TRBV7-2 combines with J gene TRBJ2-5, with 7 nucleotides matching TRBD2. Germline assignment: CDR1 SGHTA and CDR2 FQGNSA. With V trimmed by 6 bases and J by 0 bases, 4 bases remained unmatched. This CDR3 is 14 amino acids long. The CDR3 reads CASRKREYQETQYF. The CDR3 bases are TGTGCCAGCAGAAAGCGGGAATACCAAGAGACCCAGTACTTC.

J is TRBJ1-3 and V is TRBV18; a weak D match, TRBD1 (6 bases). Trimming removed 10 bases at V and 2 bases at J, with 18 bases between. The CDR3 extends over 15 amino acids. CDR1 and CDR2 from the germline V gene are KGHSH and LQKENI. CDR3 sequence: CATSNGGAPGNTIYF. CDR3 coding DNA: TGTGCCACCTCTAACGGGGGGGCCCCTGGAAACACCATATATTTT. Using reference TRBV18 and TRBJ1-3 for the parts outside the CDR3, the full variable domain is NAGVMQNPRHLVRRRGQEARLRCSPMKGHSHVYWYRQLPEEGLKFMVYLQKENIIDESGMPKERFSAEFPKEGPSILRIQQVVRGDSAAYFCATSNGGAPGNTIYFGEGSWLTVV.

This chain connects TRBV7-2 to TRBJ1-5; D gene unclear. The germline gives CDR1 SGHTA, CDR2 FQGNSA. With 5 bases removed from V and 4 bases from J, the gap between germline ends came to 12 bases. The CDR3 spans 14 residues. The CDR3 loop reads CASSQASVNQPQHF. In DNA, the CDR3 is TGTGCCAGCAGCCAGGCATCGGTTAATCAGCCCCAGCATTTT.

The chain has TRBV28 and TRBJ2-5; tentative D call: TRBD1 (6 bases). The ends were cut back, 6 bases at V and 0 bases at J, with 8 bases in the middle. Germline-derived CDR1 and CDR2 are MDHEN and SYDVKM. CDR3 length equals 13 residues. Here the CDR3 DNA reads TGTGCCAGCAGGAGGGGGTACCAAGAGACCCAGTACTTC. This codes for CASRRGYQETQYF.

The chain carries TRBV7-9 and TRBJ2-5, with 7 bases fitting TRBD2. Unmatched junction bases numbered 4, after V lost 6 bases and J lost 0 bases. The CDR3 totals 14 residues. Looked up from germline, CDR1 is SEHNR and CDR2 is FQNEAQ (reference sequence). CDR3 bases: TGTGCCAGCAGAGATAGCGGGTACCAAGAGACCCAGTACTTC. It yields the protein CASRDSGYQETQYF.

The chain has TRBV30 and TRBJ1-1, with D possibly TRBD1 on 6 matching bases. With 8 bases removed from V and 8 bases from J, the gap between germline ends came to 12 bases. The CDR3 spans 10 residues. From germline, CDR1 is GTSNPN and CDR2 SVGIG (reference sequence). CDR3 nucleotide sequence: TGTGCCACTGACGGGACAGAAGCTTTCTTT. Its translation: CATDGTEAFF.

The chain employs TRBV11-2 and TRBJ1-4; TRBD1 is a possible D gene (6 bases). The CDR3 runs 15 residues. Germline V CDR1 and CDR2: SGHAT, FQNNGV. The V end was cut by 1 base, the J end by 4 bases, with 10 bases between. DNA for the CDR3: TGTGCCAGCAGCTTAGCCGGACAGTATAATGAAAAACTGTTTTTT. Protein: CASSLAGQYNEKLFF.

This clone is classed as medium-sized (0.01 to 0.1%). The J gene is TRBJ2-3, the V gene TRBV28; no reliable D call. Germline V gene lookup returns CDR1 MDHEN and CDR2 SYDVKM. The CDR3 is 18 amino acids. Trimming cost V 6 bases and J 1 base, with 23 bases left between them. CDR3 sequence reads: CASSRIIMTVAGTDTQYF. The CDR3 region has the DNA TGTGCCAGCAGCCGCATAATTATGACCGTCGCGGGCACAGATACGCAGTATTTT.

The table lists this clone with a count of one. The rearrangement links TRBV7-9 to TRBJ1-2; 10 bases fit TRBD1. This CDR3 is 16 amino acids long. Germline V gene lookup returns CDR1 SEHNR and CDR2 FQNEAQ (reference sequence). V was pared by 2 bases and J by 0 bases, with 3 bases of the junction left unmatched. CDR3 residues: CASSLIGQGANYGYTF. For the CDR3, the DNA is TGTGCCAGCAGCTTAATTGGACAGGGGGCTAACTATGGCTACACCTTC.

V is TRBV5-6 and J is TRBJ1-6; D not resolved. Germline V gives CDR1 SGHDT, CDR2 YYEEEE. This CDR3 region has 14 residues. Trimming took off 5 bases at V and 7 bases at J, with 13 bases between the two ends. CDR3 protein: CASSMAQANSPLHF. The CDR3 DNA reads TGTGCCAGCAGTATGGCCCAGGCGAATTCACCCCTCCACTTT.

The J gene is TRBJ2-1, the V gene TRBV18, with 10 bases that match TRBD2. V was clipped by 3 bases and J by 4 bases; unmatched bases: 6. The CDR3 is 16 residues long. Germline values: CDR1 KGHSH, CDR2 LQKENI. CDR3: CASSPLVAGGYNEQFF. The CDR3 coding sequence is TGTGCCAGCTCACCCCTCGTAGCGGGGGGTTACAATGAGCAGTTCTTC.